This T cell receptor (beta chain) is drawn from a study of PD-1 blockade in classical Hodgkin lymphoma. Every patient experienced relapse after autologous stem cell transplantation, and brentuximab vedotin exposure varied. Germline V lookup: CDR1 SGHTA, CDR2 FQGTGA. This CDR3 has 15 residues. The ends lost 6 bases at V and 6 bases at J; junction bases unmatched: 7. TCRdb's table, derived via immunoSEQ multiplex PCR, lists solely in-frame clones and lacks some. In the table there are more than 140,000 clones, about 78% of which are singletons. Comments on this clone: Its matching antigen is unknown.

Findings of the study overall: Whereas CD4+ TCR diversity had risen significantly by C4D1, CD8+ TCR diversity had not.

The chain combines TRBV7-3 with TRBJ2-2; 10 positions agree with TRBD1. The sequence was collected from a human donor with classical Hodgkin lymphoma. The sequencing used peripheral blood mononuclear cells (PBMCs), collected before the second cycle of nivolumab. The CDR3 region is CASSRDRGGPGELFF. The CDR3 DNA reads TGTGCCAGCAGTCGGGACAGGGGTGGCCCCGGGGAGCTGTTTTTT.